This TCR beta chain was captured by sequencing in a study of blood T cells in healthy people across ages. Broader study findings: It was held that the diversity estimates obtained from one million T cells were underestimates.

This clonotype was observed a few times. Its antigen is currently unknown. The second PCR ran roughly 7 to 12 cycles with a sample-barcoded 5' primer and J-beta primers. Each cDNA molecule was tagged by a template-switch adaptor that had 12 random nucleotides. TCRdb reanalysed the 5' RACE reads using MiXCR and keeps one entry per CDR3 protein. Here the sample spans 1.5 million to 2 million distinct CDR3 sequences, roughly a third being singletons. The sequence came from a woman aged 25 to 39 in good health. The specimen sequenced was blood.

The DNA for the CDR3 is TGTGCCAGCAGCCAAGAACTGGAGGGGACCGAGCAGTACTTC. Translation: CASSQELEGTEQYF. The genes are TRBV3-1 and TRBJ2-7, with D possibly TRBD2 on 6 matching bases. With 0 bases removed from V and 6 bases from J, the gap between germline ends came to 12 bases. The CDR3 extends over 14 amino acids. The germline V gene encodes CDR1 LGHDT and CDR2 YNNKEL (reference sequence).